These T cell receptor beta chains were read from a single sample in a study of blood T cell repertoires in COVID-19. TCRdb keeps only in-frame clones here, not all; method: immunoSEQ multiplex PCR. The sample carries 70,000 or so clones, around nine tenths recorded once. The sample was peripheral blood. The receptors here all came from a human donor in a cohort sampled during active COVID-19. Both conserved end residues are part of each CDR3. D genes are given only for firm matches. The size field is filled for only some rows; it gives once, few, many or a size class.

cdr3_aa	cdr3_nt	clone_size	d_call	v_call	j_call
CASSWGQGNQPQHF	TGTGCCAGCAGCTGGGGACAGGGCAATCAGCCCCAGCATTTT	NA	TRBD1	TRBV7-2	TRBJ1-5
CASSSRGTGNTIYF	TGTGCCAGCAGTTCTAGGGGGACGGGAAACACCATATATTTT	NA	NA	TRBV6-5	TRBJ1-3
CASSYRVGSSYNEQFF	TGTGCCAGCAGTTACCGTGTGGGGAGCTCCTACAATGAGCAGTTCTTC	medium-sized	NA	TRBV6-5	TRBJ2-1
CASRVGQDTNIQYF	TGTGCCAGCAGGGTGGGACAGGATACAAACATTCAGTACTTC	NA	TRBD1	TRBV6-5	TRBJ2-4
CASSQDGTGGTDTQYF	TGCGCCAGCAGCCAAGACGGGACGGGAGGAACAGATACGCAGTATTTT	NA	TRBD2	TRBV4-3	TRBJ2-3
CASKAGGSGDTQYF	TGTGCCAGCAAGGCGGGAGGTTCTGGAGATACGCAGTATTTT	few	TRBD2	TRBV9	TRBJ2-3
CASSLVLAVNTEAFF	TGTGCCAGCAGCTTAGTCCTGGCCGTGAACACTGAAGCTTTCTTT	NA	NA	TRBV7-2	TRBJ1-1
CASSFSTGADTQYF	TGTGCCAGCAGTTTTTCGACAGGGGCAGATACGCAGTATTTT	NA	TRBD1	TRBV28	TRBJ2-3
CASSEAGQTYEQYF	TGTGCCAGCAGCGAGGCAGGCCAAACCTACGAGCAGTACTTC	NA	NA	TRBV9	TRBJ2-7
CASSQEPRAYNSPLHF	TGCGCCAGCAGCCAAGAACCCAGGGCTTATAATTCACCCCTCCACTTT	NA	NA	TRBV4-1	TRBJ1-6
CASSVEGLATYEQYF	TGTGCCAGCAGCGTAGAGGGACTAGCGACCTACGAGCAGTACTTC	NA	TRBD2	TRBV9	TRBJ2-7
CASSPGLAGVIYEQFF	TGCGCCAGCAGCCCCGGGCTAGCGGGAGTGATCTATGAGCAGTTCTTC	NA	TRBD2	TRBV5-1	TRBJ2-1
CASSDYRAGNTIYF	TGTGCCAGCAGCGACTACAGGGCTGGAAACACCATATATTTT	many	NA	TRBV5-4	TRBJ1-3
CASSLIVGIRVNEQFF	TGTGCCAGCAGCTTAATCGTCGGAATACGGGTCAATGAGCAGTTCTTC	NA	NA	TRBV11-2	TRBJ2-1
CASSIVLSGGSYEQYF	TGTGCCAGTAGTATAGTACTTTCCGGCGGGTCCTACGAGCAGTACTTC	once	NA	TRBV19	TRBJ2-7
CASSNRDRGTEAFF	TGTGCCAGCAGCAACCGGGACAGGGGCACTGAAGCTTTCTTT	NA	TRBD1	TRBV3-1/TRBV3-2	TRBJ1-1
CASSRGQGVLARNVLTF	TGTGCCAGCAGCCGCGGACAGGGGGTACTAGCGAGAAACGTCCTGACTTTC	NA	TRBD1	TRBV13	TRBJ2-6
CASGGSGSNEQYF	TGTGCCAGCGGCGGAAGCGGGAGCAACGAGCAGTACTTC	NA	TRBD2	TRBV3-1/TRBV3-2	TRBJ2-7
CASSTGQGADTGELFF	TGTGCCAGCAGTACGGGACAGGGGGCCGACACCGGGGAGCTGTTTTTT	NA	TRBD1	TRBV6-2/TRBV6-3	TRBJ2-2
CASSLALDTGELFF	TGCGCCAGCAGCTTGGCCTTAGACACCGGGGAGCTGTTTTTT	NA	NA	TRBV5-1	TRBJ2-2
CASSSSGTENIQYF	TGTGCCAGCAGCTCCTCCGGGACAGAAAACATTCAGTACTTC	NA	TRBD1	TRBV13	TRBJ2-4
CASSMDRGRSNYGYTF	TGTGCCAGTAGCATGGACAGGGGGCGAAGTAACTATGGCTACACCTTC	few	TRBD1	TRBV19	TRBJ1-2
CSVVGASRSSYEQYF	TGCAGCGTTGTTGGAGCTAGCCGTAGCTCCTACGAGCAGTACTTC	few	NA	TRBV29-1	TRBJ2-7
CASSDLAGSSYNEQFF	TGTGCCAGCAGTGATCTAGCGGGCAGCTCCTACAATGAGCAGTTCTTC	NA	TRBD2	TRBV6-1	TRBJ2-1
CASKSAGVDTGELFF	TGTGCCAGCAAGTCAGCGGGAGTGGACACCGGGGAGCTGTTTTTT	NA	TRBD2	TRBV14	TRBJ2-2
CASSLAGWAYEQYF	TGTGCCAGCAGTTTGGCAGGGTGGGCCTACGAGCAGTACTTC	NA	NA	TRBV28	TRBJ2-7
CASSVAGLAGYSNEQFF	TGTGCCAGCAGCGTTGCCGGACTAGCGGGATACTCGAATGAGCAGTTCTTC	NA	TRBD2	TRBV9	TRBJ2-1
CASSFGLAGTDTQYF	TGTGCCAGCAGCTTCGGACTAGCGGGCACAGATACGCAGTATTTT	once	TRBD2	TRBV9	TRBJ2-3
CASSLTGAYEQYF	TGCGCCAGCAGCCTCACAGGGGCCTACGAGCAGTACTTC	NA	TRBD1	TRBV5-1	TRBJ2-7
CASSSNQPQHF	TGTGCCAGCAGCTCCAATCAGCCCCAGCATTTT	NA	NA	TRBV6-6	TRBJ1-5
CASSLDGRGLGQPQHF	TGTGCCAGCAGCTTAGACGGCAGGGGGCTAGGGCAGCCCCAGCATTTT	NA	TRBD1	TRBV7-6	TRBJ1-5
CASSARDRGKHEQYF	TGTGCCAGCAGTGCCCGGGACAGGGGGAAACACGAGCAGTACTTC	NA	TRBD1	TRBV6-4	TRBJ2-7
CASRWGRRNTGELFF	TGTGCCAGCAGATGGGGCAGACGCAACACCGGGGAGCTGTTTTTT	NA	NA	TRBV28	TRBJ2-2
CASSEGLAGPYEQYF	TGTGCCAGCAGTGAAGGACTAGCGGGACCCTACGAGCAGTACTTC	NA	TRBD2	TRBV6-1	TRBJ2-7
CSASLSGRTLNEQFF	TGCAGTGCTAGTCTAAGCGGGAGGACCCTCAATGAGCAGTTCTTC	NA	TRBD2	TRBV20-1	TRBJ2-1
CASRGDRDQETQYF	TGTGCCAGCAGGGGGGACAGAGACCAAGAGACCCAGTACTTC	NA	TRBD1	TRBV6-4	TRBJ2-5
CASSFTSGETQYF	TGTGCCAGCAGTTTCACTAGCGGTGAGACCCAGTACTTC	NA	TRBD2	TRBV3-1/TRBV3-2	TRBJ2-5
CASIANQETQYF	TGTGCCAGCATTGCTAACCAAGAGACCCAGTACTTC	NA	NA	TRBV5-5	TRBJ2-5
CASSHASGRAYEQYF	TGTGCCAGCAGCCACGCTAGCGGGAGGGCCTACGAGCAGTACTTC	NA	TRBD2	TRBV3-1/TRBV3-2	TRBJ2-7
CASIGEPSGNTIYF	TGTGCCAGCATTGGGGAGCCCTCTGGAAACACCATATATTTT	NA	NA	TRBV28	TRBJ1-3
CASSPPSGRGNEQFF	TGTGCCAGCAGCCCCCCCAGCGGGAGGGGGAATGAGCAGTTCTTC	NA	TRBD2	TRBV7-8	TRBJ2-1
CASSLTDSGANVLTF	TGTGCCAGCAGTTTAACAGACTCTGGGGCCAACGTCCTGACTTTC	NA	NA	TRBV28	TRBJ2-6
CASSQLSGNRAYF	TGTGCCAGCAGCCAACTTAGCGGGAACCGAGCGTACTTC	NA	TRBD2	TRBV3-1/TRBV3-2	TRBJ2-7
CASSLRFQGEANYGYTF	TGTGCCAGCAGCTTAAGGTTCCAGGGTGAGGCTAACTATGGCTACACCTTC	NA	NA	TRBV7-2	TRBJ1-2
CASVESSGRFTETQYF	TGTGCCAGCGTCGAAAGCAGCGGGAGGTTCACAGAGACCCAGTACTTC	NA	TRBD2	TRBV3-1/TRBV3-2	TRBJ2-5
CARGAPRLNTLGPSPLHF	TGTGCCAGAGGGGCTCCCCGGCTCAATACTTTAGGACCTTCACCCCTCCACTTT	NA	NA	TRBV21-1	TRBJ1-6
CASSEAGAGQPQHF	TGTGCCAGCAGTGAGGCAGGGGCAGGTCAGCCCCAGCATTTT	medium-sized	NA	TRBV6-1	TRBJ1-5
CASTPGQGTDTQYF	TGCGCCAGCACCCCGGGACAGGGCACAGATACGCAGTATTTT	NA	TRBD1	TRBV10-2	TRBJ2-3
CASRLLRGGENTEAFF	TGTGCCAGCAGACTCCTAAGGGGGGGCGAGAACACTGAAGCTTTCTTT	once	NA	TRBV28	TRBJ1-1
CASSGQNTGELFF	TGTGCCAGCAGCGGACAGAACACCGGGGAGCTGTTTTTT	NA	NA	TRBV4-2	TRBJ2-2
CASSQETGSSWNTGELFF	TGCGCCAGCAGCCAGGAAACCGGGAGCTCCTGGAACACCGGGGAGCTGTTTTTT	NA	NA	TRBV4-3	TRBJ2-2
CASSTNREVTDTQYF	TGTGCCAGCAGTACAAACCGGGAGGTCACAGATACGCAGTATTTT	NA	TRBD2	TRBV28	TRBJ2-3
CASRSSPSTVDEQFF	TGTGCCAGCAGAAGTAGCCCGAGTACGGTTGATGAGCAGTTCTTC	NA	NA	TRBV2	TRBJ2-1
CAGGTDHYNEQFF	TGTGCCGGGGGGACAGACCACTACAATGAGCAGTTCTTC	NA	NA	TRBV21-1	TRBJ2-1